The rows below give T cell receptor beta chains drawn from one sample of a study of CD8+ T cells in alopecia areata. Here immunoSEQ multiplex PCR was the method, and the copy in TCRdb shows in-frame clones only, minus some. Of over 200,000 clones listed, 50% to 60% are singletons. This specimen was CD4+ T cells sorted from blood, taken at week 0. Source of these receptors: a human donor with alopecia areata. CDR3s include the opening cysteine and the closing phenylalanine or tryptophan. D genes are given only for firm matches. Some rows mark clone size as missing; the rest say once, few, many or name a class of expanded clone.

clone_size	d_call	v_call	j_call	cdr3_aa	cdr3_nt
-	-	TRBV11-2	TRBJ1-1	CASSLSGDVNTEAFF	TGTGCCAGCAGCTTGTCAGGGGACGTGAACACTGAAGCTTTCTTT
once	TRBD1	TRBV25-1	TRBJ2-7	CASSDPGTGGRYEQYF	TGTGCCAGCAGTGACCCCGGGACAGGGGGCCGCTACGAGCAGTACTTC
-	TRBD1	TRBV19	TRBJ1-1	CASSTGGGTEAFF	TGTGCCAGTAGTACAGGGGGAGGCACTGAAGCTTTCTTT
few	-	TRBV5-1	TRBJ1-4	CASSSGTPGDEKLFF	TGCGCCAGCAGCTCCGGGACTCCAGGGGACGAAAAACTGTTTTTT
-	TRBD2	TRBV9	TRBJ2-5	CASSVEGTREGETQYF	TGTGCCAGCAGCGTAGAGGGGACCAGGGAGGGGGAGACCCAGTACTTC
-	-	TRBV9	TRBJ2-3	CASSPHSDRFTQYF	TGTGCCAGCAGCCCTCACTCCGACAGGTTCACGCAGTATTTT
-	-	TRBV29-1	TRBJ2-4	CSVGGLAKNIQYF	TGCAGCGTTGGCGGACTAGCCAAAAACATTCAGTACTTC
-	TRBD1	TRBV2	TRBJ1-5	CASRDRAHNQPQHF	TGTGCCAGCAGGGACAGGGCCCACAATCAGCCCCAGCATTTT
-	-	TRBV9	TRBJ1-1	CASSKTANTEAFF	TGTGCCAGCAGCAAGACGGCGAACACTGAAGCTTTCTTT
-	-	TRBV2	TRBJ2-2	CASRDSGYTGELFF	TGTGCCAGCAGGGATTCGGGGTACACCGGGGAGCTGTTTTTT
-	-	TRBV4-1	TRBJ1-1	CASSQASTPKAFF	TGCGCCAGCAGCCAAGCGTCCACTCCCAAAGCTTTCTTT
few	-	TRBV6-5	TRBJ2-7	CASRDYYEQYF	TGTGCCAGCAGGGACTACTACGAGCAGTACTTC
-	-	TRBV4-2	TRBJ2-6	CASSQVVTGSGANVLTF	TGTGCCAGCAGCCAAGTGGTTACCGGCTCTGGGGCCAACGTCCTGACTTTC
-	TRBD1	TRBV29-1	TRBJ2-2	CSVSGTGGTGELFF	TGCAGCGTCTCCGGGACAGGGGGGACCGGGGAGCTGTTTTTT
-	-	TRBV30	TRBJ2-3	CAWSVLQGRPDTQYF	TGTGCCTGGAGTGTACTACAGGGTCGGCCAGATACGCAGTATTTT
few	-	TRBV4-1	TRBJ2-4	CASSQSPAKNIQYF	TGCGCCAGCAGCCAAAGCCCAGCCAAAAACATTCAGTACTTC
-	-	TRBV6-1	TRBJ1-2	CASSEPRTAAYGYTF	TGTGCCAGCAGTGAACCCCGGACAGCAGCCTATGGCTACACCTTC
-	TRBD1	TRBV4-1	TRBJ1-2	CASSQGTGGGYGYTF	TGCGCCAGCAGCCAAGGGACAGGGGGAGGTTATGGCTACACCTTC
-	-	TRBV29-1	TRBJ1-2	CSVEFGYTF	TGCAGCGTTGAGTTTGGCTACACCTTC
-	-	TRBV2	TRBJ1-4	CASTYWAGEKLFF	TGTGCCAGCACTTATTGGGCGGGGGAAAAACTGTTTTTT
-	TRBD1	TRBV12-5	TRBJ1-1	CASGHRTGRVRTEAFF	TGTGCTAGTGGTCATCGGACAGGGCGGGTGAGAACTGAAGCTTTCTTT
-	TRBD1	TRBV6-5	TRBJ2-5	CASSYSGQGAAETQYF	TGTGCCAGCAGTTACTCTGGACAGGGGGCGGCGGAGACCCAGTACTTC
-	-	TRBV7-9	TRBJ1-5	CASSLVSGGVGNQPQHF	TGTGCCAGCAGCTTAGTCTCCGGCGGGGTTGGCAATCAGCCCCAGCATTTT